The T cell receptor (beta chain) described here comes from a study of STAT5B mutations in CD4+ large granular lymphocyte leukemia. Study-wide findings and caveats: Patient CD4-sorted repertoires stayed more clonal than healthy ones after leukemic-clone removal.

The CDR3 loop spans 14 amino acids. Germline values: CDR1 MNHEY, CDR2 SVGAGI. V lost 5 bases and J lost 9, with 19 bases in between. Methods used by the authors: A productive frequency of 2.59 x 10-5 was the lowest detectable. Sequencing was performed with immunoSEQ multiplex PCR; in TCRdb, only in-frame clones are kept and a portion is missing. V and J calls plus clone size are reproduced from that table; the DNA served to infer D and trimming. In the table there are over 45,000 clones, 55% to 75% of which are singletons. Control samples were healthy donors' buffy coats. With respect to this clone: The target antigen is unknown.

The specimen sequenced was CD4+ T cells from blood buffy coats. This chain uses TRBV6-5 with TRBJ1-1, with a possible D match to TRBD1 (6 bases). This TCR derives from a human donor in good health. The CDR3 coding sequence is TGTGCCAGCAGTCCCGGCACAGCAGGGGATAAAGCTTTCTTT. Encoded protein: CASSPGTAGDKAFF.